The 32 T cell receptor beta chains given below trace back to one sample, sequenced in a study of blood T cell repertoires in COVID-19. Sequenced by immunoSEQ multiplex PCR; TCRdb stores in-frame clones only, minus some. The sample includes roughly 100,000 clones, around 90% seen only once; the top ten take about 6.7%. Sample: peripheral blood. These receptors were taken from a man younger than 35 with COVID-19, enrolled during active disease.

V usage is TRBV5-5 and J usage is TRBJ1-1; D gene ambiguous. Trimming took 0 bases from V and 3 from J, leaving 12 bases between them. The CDR3 totals 15 residues. The germline V gene encodes CDR1 SGHKS and CDR2 YYEKEE (reference sequence). The CDR3 coding sequence is TGTGCCAGCAGCTTGGCCGGGGTCGGGTACACTGAAGCTTTCTTT. Translated, it gives CASSLAGVGYTEAFF.

The V call is TRBV10-3, the J call TRBJ2-1; TRBD2 aligns across 7 bases. V shed 8 bases and J 5 bases; nucleotides not matched to a gene: 9. Germline V gene sequence: CDR1 ENHRY, CDR2 SYGVKD. The CDR3 covers 14 residues. CDR3 coding DNA: TGTGCCATCGGGGGGGACGCGAAAGACAATGAGCAGTTCTTC. Residues: CAIGGDAKDNEQFF.

This clone was detected a few times. The chain carries TRBV28 and TRBJ1-2; no reliable D call. Per the germline V gene, CDR1 is MDHEN and CDR2 is SYDVKM. Trimming cost V 7 bases and J 4 bases, with 19 bases left between them. This CDR3 has 15 amino acids. CDR3 nucleotides: TGTGCCAGCACCGTACCTCCCCCGGGATTCTATGGCTACACCTTC. Translating it yields CASTVPPPGFYGYTF.

The chain uses TRBV15 and TRBJ1-1; D possibly corresponds to TRBD1 (6 bases). The V gene's germline CDR1 is LNHNV and CDR2 YYDKDF (reference sequence). The CDR3 length is 16 residues. Trimming took 1 base from V and 2 from J, leaving 14 bases between them. Here the CDR3 DNA reads TGTGCCACCAGCAGAGGGGGGAGTGGGGGCAACACTGAAGCTTTCTTT. It is translated as CATSRGGSGGNTEAFF.

The rearrangement links TRBV9 to TRBJ1-3; no clear D gene. CDR3 length: 14 amino acids. V dropped 0 bases and J dropped 2 bases, with 6 bases sitting between them. CDR1 is SGDLS and CDR2 is YYNGEE in the germline V gene. This CDR3 is CASSVGVTGNTIYF. The CDR3 DNA reads TGTGCCAGCAGCGTAGGAGTAACTGGAAACACCATATATTTT.

The chain has TRBV15 and TRBJ1-1; maybe TRBD1 (5 bases). V lost 0 bases, J lost 5 bases, and 10 bases lay in between. This CDR3 spans 14 amino acids. The V gene's germline CDR1 is LNHNV and CDR2 YYDKDF (reference sequence). The CDR3 protein is CATSRDGGTTEAFF. The CDR3 region has the DNA TGTGCCACCAGCAGAGATGGAGGGACTACTGAAGCTTTCTTT.

The sample holds one count of this clone. This chain uses TRBV19 with TRBJ1-1; maybe TRBD1 (5 bases). The CDR3 has 13 residues. V gave up 1 base and J gave up 7 bases, with 10 bases separating them. Germline CDR1 is LNHDA and CDR2 is SQIVND (reference sequence). CDR3 loop: CASSIAGNLEAFF. The CDR3 DNA is TGTGCCAGTAGTATAGCAGGGAACCTTGAAGCTTTCTTT.

The V gene is TRBV7-2, the J gene TRBJ2-7; TRBD2 matches at 8 bases. Trimming cost V 5 bases and J 2 bases; bases outside gene matches: 5. CDR1 is SGHTA, CDR2 FQGNSA, per germline. The CDR3 runs to 14 residues. The CDR3 region has the DNA TGTGCCAGCAGCCGGGGGCGGGGGGCCTACGAGCAGTACTTC. Encoded protein: CASSRGRGAYEQYF.

The chain carries TRBV9 and TRBJ1-2, with TRBD1 matching 9 bases. This CDR3 has 14 residues. With V trimmed by 4 bases and J by 10 bases, 11 bases remained unmatched. Germline V CDR1 and CDR2: SGDLS, YYNGEE. CDR3 amino acids: CASSLGTGRSSYTF. In nucleotides, the CDR3 is TGTGCCAGCAGCCTTGGGACAGGGCGCTCCTCCTACACCTTC.

The genes are TRBV3-1 (or the pseudogene TRBV3-2) and TRBJ2-7; no definite D call. Trimming left V 4 bases short and J 0 bases short, with 7 bases between. The CDR3 totals 13 residues. The germline V gene has CDR1 LGHDT and CDR2 YNNKEL (reference sequence). CDR3 sequence reads: CASSPRLSYEQYF. Written as DNA, the CDR3 is TGTGCCAGCAGCCCGCGACTCTCCTACGAGCAGTACTTC.

The chain is built from TRBV11-2 and TRBJ2-7; TRBD2 might be the D (6 bases). The CDR3 contains 16 residues. V lost 4 bases, J lost 0 bases, and 16 bases lay in between. Germline CDR1 and CDR2: SGHAT and FQNNGV. CDR3: CASSWGLKRSSYEQYF. The CDR3 nucleotides are TGTGCCAGCAGCTGGGGACTCAAAAGGAGCTCCTACGAGCAGTACTTC.

V usage is TRBV11-2 and J usage is TRBJ2-5, with 7 bases identical to TRBD2. Germline V gene lookup returns CDR1 SGHAT and CDR2 FQNNGV. The CDR3 is 17 residues long. V was clipped by 5 bases and J by 0 bases; unmatched bases: 12. The CDR3 sequence is CASSNSGYKPNQETQYF. In nucleotides, the CDR3 is TGTGCCAGCAGCAATAGCGGGTATAAGCCCAACCAAGAGACCCAGTACTTC.

V and J are TRBV9 and TRBJ2-3; TRBD2 matches 16 bases. The CDR3 is 18 residues long. CDR1 is SGDLS and CDR2 is YYNGEE in the germline V gene. J gave up 4 bases and V 3 bases, and 8 bases lay outside the gene matches. This CDR3 reads CASSGPGTSGRASDTQYF. The CDR3, as DNA: TGTGCCAGCAGCGGTCCCGGGACTAGCGGGAGGGCTTCAGATACGCAGTATTTT.

In its sample, this clone was seen a few times. V gene TRBV27 combines with J gene TRBJ1-6; 8 positions agree with TRBD1. After removal of 4 bases from V and 6 bases from J, the junction contained 5 bases not matched to a gene. CDR3 length: 15 residues. CDR1 is MNHEY, CDR2 SMNVEV, per germline (reference sequence). The CDR3 DNA reads TGTGCCAGCAGTTACTTAGACAGGGGTAATTCACCCCTCCACTTT. It yields the protein CASSYLDRGNSPLHF.

The J gene is TRBJ1-2, the V gene TRBV5-6; a possible D gene is TRBD1 (6 bases). Germline V gene sequence: CDR1 SGHDT, CDR2 YYEEEE. The CDR3 extends over 13 amino acids. V dropped 3 bases and J dropped 4 bases, with 10 bases sitting between them. The CDR3: CASSSTTGYGYTF. In nucleotides, the CDR3 is TGTGCCAGCAGCTCCACGACAGGCTATGGCTACACCTTC.

The genes are TRBV10-1 and TRBJ1-1; 8 bases agree with TRBD1. Germline CDR1 WNHNN, CDR2 SYGVQD (reference sequence). V trimming: 1 base; J trimming: 6 bases; junction bases outside the gene matches: 4. CDR3 length: 14 amino acids. Written as DNA, the CDR3 is TGCGCCAGCAGTGAGTGGAAGACAGGGGCTGAAGCTTTCTTT. Its protein is CASSEWKTGAEAFF.

In DNA form, the CDR3 reads TGCAGCGTTGATGCTAGGACAGGGGAGCATGGCTACACCTTC. Translated: CSVDARTGEHGYTF. The chain links TRBV29-1 to TRBJ1-2; TRBD1 agrees at 9 bases. Trimming cost V 3 bases and J 6 bases; bases outside gene matches: 8. Per germline, CDR1 SQVTM and CDR2 ANQGSEA. The CDR3 extends over 14 amino acids.

The rearrangement uses TRBV7-9 and TRBJ2-7; 7 positions match TRBD2. Germline V CDR1 and CDR2: SEHNR, FQNEAQ (reference sequence). After removal of 3 bases from V and 4 bases from J, the junction contained 6 bases not matched to a gene. There are 14 residues in the CDR3. In nucleotides, the CDR3 is TGTGCCAGCAGCTTGGGAGGGATAGGTTACGAGCAGTACTTC. Its translation is CASSLGGIGYEQYF.

This clone was seen only a few times. The chain links TRBV11-2 to TRBJ1-5, with D unclear. Trimming stripped 1 base from V and 3 bases from J, with 13 bases between. The germline V gene has CDR1 SGHAT and CDR2 FQNNGV. The CDR3 runs to 16 residues. The DNA of the CDR3 is TGTGCCAGCAGCTTAGGGGCCGGGAATACCAATCAGCCCCAGCATTTT. This gives the protein CASSLGAGNTNQPQHF.

The chain uses TRBV27 and TRBJ2-1; 7 nucleotides line up with TRBD1. The CDR3 sequence is 15 residues long. Germline CDR1 is MNHEY and CDR2 is SMNVEV (reference sequence). Unmatched junction bases numbered 14, after V lost 6 bases and J lost 9 bases. In DNA form, the CDR3 reads TGTGCCAGCAGACGCGACAGGGCGATCGGAGGTGAGCAGTTCTTC. Translated: CASRRDRAIGGEQFF.

The chain has TRBV29-1 and TRBJ1-2, with TRBD1 identical over 12 bases. The V gene's germline CDR1 is SQVTM and CDR2 ANQGSEA. The CDR3 is made up of 15 amino acids. V shed 5 bases, J shed 7 bases, and the junction held 11 bases outside the gene matches. CDR3 residues: CSVPEGTGGFGGYTF. The CDR3 region has the DNA TGCAGCGTTCCAGAAGGGACAGGGGGCTTTGGTGGCTACACCTTC. Drawing the rest from reference TRBV29-1 and TRBJ1-2, the complete variable domain is SAVISQKPSRDICQRGTSLTIQCQVDSQVTMMFWYRQQPGQSLTLIATANQGSEATYESGFVIDKFPISRPNLTFSTLTVSNMSPEDSSIYLCSVPEGTGGFGGYTFGSGTRLTVV.

The chain combines TRBV7-6 with TRBJ1-3, with D possibly matching TRBD1 (5 bases). Germline V lookup: CDR1 SGHVS, CDR2 FNYEAQ. V shed 5 bases and J shed 3 bases, with 14 bases lying between them. The CDR3 sequence is 15 residues long. The CDR3 loop reads CASSAGTNRGNTIYF. The CDR3 DNA reads as TGTGCCAGCAGCGCGGGGACGAACCGTGGAAACACCATATATTTT.

The chain combines TRBV5-1 with TRBJ1-6; no clear D gene. The germline V gene encodes CDR1 SGHRS and CDR2 YFSETQ. V dropped 4 bases and J dropped 6 bases, with 11 bases sitting between them. The CDR3 covers 14 residues. The CDR3 loop reads CASSPREANSPLHF. CDR3 DNA: TGCGCCAGCAGCCCGAGGGAGGCTAATTCACCCCTCCACTTT.

This clone was seen a few times. V is TRBV5-1 and J is TRBJ2-6, with D possibly TRBD1 on 6 matching bases. Germline CDR1 is SGHRS and CDR2 is YFSETQ. The CDR3 loop spans 16 amino acids. The V and J ends lost 3 bases and 4 bases respectively, with 14 bases between them. The CDR3 DNA sequence: TGCGCCAGCAGCTGGTCTACAGGGACAGGGGCCAACGTCCTGACTTTC. Protein product: CASSWSTGTGANVLTF.

The chain links TRBV11-3 to TRBJ2-7, with 9 bases identical to TRBD1. Trimming at V came to 4 bases and at J to 4 bases, leaving 2 bases not matched to a gene. Germline V gives CDR1 SGHNT, CDR2 YENEEA. There are 13 residues in the CDR3. The CDR3 DNA is TGTGCCAGCAGCTACGACAGGGGGTACGAGCAGTACTTC. It is translated as CASSYDRGYEQYF.

The chain couples TRBV7-9 to TRBJ2-7; TRBD2 agrees at 7 bases. Trimming took 1 base from V and 5 from J; bases not matched to a gene: 8. Germline V gives CDR1 SEHNR, CDR2 FQNEAQ (reference sequence). This CDR3 region has 15 residues. The CDR3 here is CASSLEAIRGDEQYF. CDR3 bases: TGTGCCAGCAGCTTAGAAGCTATACGGGGGGACGAGCAGTACTTC.

The chain combines TRBV11-2 with TRBJ1-1, with 9 bases identical to TRBD1. The CDR3 has 17 amino acids. CDR1 SGHAT and CDR2 FQNNGV come from the germline V gene. J was trimmed by 7 bases and V by 1 base; bases with no gene match: 13. CDR3 nucleotide sequence: TGTGCCAGCAGCTTAGGAGTGTTAGTAGGGACAGGGTATGAAGCTTTCTTT. As protein: CASSLGVLVGTGYEAFF.

V usage is TRBV7-6 and J usage is TRBJ2-2; possible D gene TRBD2, 6 bases. CDR3 length: 15 residues. Trimming removed 6 bases from V and 6 bases from J, with 17 bases in between. Germline loops: CDR1 SGHVS, CDR2 FNYEAQ. The CDR3 sequence is CASSSGAEQAGELFF. In DNA, the CDR3 is TGTGCCAGCAGTTCGGGAGCGGAGCAGGCCGGGGAGCTGTTTTTT.

This clone appeared once. As DNA, the CDR3 is TGTGCCAGCAGCTTGATACAGCGGGAGCTTAATGAGCAGTTCTTC. It is translated as CASSLIQRELNEQFF. The chain combines TRBV5-5 with TRBJ2-1, with 8 positions matching TRBD2. There are 15 residues in the CDR3. V shed 1 base, J shed 7 bases, and the junction held 7 bases outside the gene matches. Looked up from germline, CDR1 is SGHKS and CDR2 is YYEKEE (reference sequence).

The rearrangement links TRBV18 to TRBJ2-5; 8 bases fit TRBD1. The length of the CDR3 is 15 residues. Unmatched junction bases numbered 7, after V lost 2 bases and J lost 5 bases. CDR1 and CDR2 (germline): KGHSH, LQKENI. This chain's CDR3 is CASSPRAGGTETQYF. Here the CDR3 DNA reads TGTGCCAGCTCACCAAGGGCAGGGGGCACGGAGACCCAGTACTTC.

CDR3 sequence (DNA): TGCGCCAGCGGACCTCGGGACTTCAATTCCTACAATGAGCAGTTCTTC. Translation gives CASGPRDFNSYNEQFF. The chain uses TRBV5-1 and TRBJ2-1, with a possible D match to TRBD2 (6 bases). Per the germline V gene, CDR1 is SGHRS and CDR2 is YFSETQ. This CDR3 contains 16 residues. The V gene lost 7 bases and the J gene lost 1 base, with 18 bases spanning the gap.

The J gene is TRBJ2-1, the V gene TRBV28; D possibly corresponds to TRBD1 (5 bases). Trimming shortened V by 6 bases and J by 14 bases, and 17 bases separated the two germline ends. From germline, CDR1 is MDHEN and CDR2 SYDVKM. This CDR3 region has 12 residues. CDR3 sequence (DNA): TGTGCCAGCAGCCCCCAGACAGCCCTCGAGTTCTTC. Its translation is CASSPQTALEFF.